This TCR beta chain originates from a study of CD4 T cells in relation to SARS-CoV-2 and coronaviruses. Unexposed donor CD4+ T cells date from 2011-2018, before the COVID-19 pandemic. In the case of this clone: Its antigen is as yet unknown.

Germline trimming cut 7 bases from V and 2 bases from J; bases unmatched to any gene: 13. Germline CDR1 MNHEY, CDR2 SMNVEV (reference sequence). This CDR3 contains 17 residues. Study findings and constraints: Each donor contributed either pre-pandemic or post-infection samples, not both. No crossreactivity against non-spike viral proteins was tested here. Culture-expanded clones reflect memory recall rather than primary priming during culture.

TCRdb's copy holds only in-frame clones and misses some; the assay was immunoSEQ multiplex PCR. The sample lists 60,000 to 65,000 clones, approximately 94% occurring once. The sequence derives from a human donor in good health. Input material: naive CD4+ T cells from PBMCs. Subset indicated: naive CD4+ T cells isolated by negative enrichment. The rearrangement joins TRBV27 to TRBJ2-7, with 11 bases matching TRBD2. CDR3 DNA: TGTGCCAGCACTTTGGCGGCTAGCGGGAGGAGGCCCTACGAGCAGTACTTC. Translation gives CASTLAASGRRPYEQYF.